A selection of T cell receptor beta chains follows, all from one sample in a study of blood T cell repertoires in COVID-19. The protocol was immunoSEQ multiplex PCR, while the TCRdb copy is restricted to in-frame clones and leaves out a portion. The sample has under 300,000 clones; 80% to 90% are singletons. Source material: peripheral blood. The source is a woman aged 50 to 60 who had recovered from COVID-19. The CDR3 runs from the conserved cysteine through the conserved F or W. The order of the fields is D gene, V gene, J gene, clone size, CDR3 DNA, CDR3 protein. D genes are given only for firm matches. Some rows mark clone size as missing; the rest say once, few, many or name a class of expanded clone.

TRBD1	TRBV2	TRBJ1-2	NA	TGTGCCAGCAGAGAACAGGGGGCGGGGTATGGCTACACCTTC	CASREQGAGYGYTF
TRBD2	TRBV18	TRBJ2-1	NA	TGTGCCAGCTCACCACCGACTAGCGGCAATGAGCAGTTCTTC	CASSPPTSGNEQFF
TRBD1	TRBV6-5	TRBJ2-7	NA	TGTGCCAGCAGCAGGGACAGGGATGGTTACGAGCAGTACTTC	CASSRDRDGYEQYF
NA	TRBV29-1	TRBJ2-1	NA	TGCAGCGTTGAACCAGCGAGCTCCTACAATGAGCAGTTCTTC	CSVEPASSYNEQFF
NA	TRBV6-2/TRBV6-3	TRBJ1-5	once	TGTGCCAGCAGCAGGAACGAGCGTAATCAGCCCCAGCATTTT	CASSRNERNQPQHF
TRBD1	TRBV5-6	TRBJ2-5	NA	TGTGCCAGCAGGTCATACAGGGGGCTAGGCGAGACCCAGTACTTC	CASRSYRGLGETQYF
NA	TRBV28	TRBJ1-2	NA	TGTGCCAGCAGCCTGGGCGGGGGCTACACCTTC	CASSLGGGYTF
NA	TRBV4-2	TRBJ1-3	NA	TGTGCCAGCAGTCCCACGGGCTCTGGAAACACCATATATTTT	CASSPTGSGNTIYF
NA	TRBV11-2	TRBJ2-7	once	TGTGCCAGCAGCCGAGACAGGGAGGATTACTACGAGCAGTACTTC	CASSRDREDYYEQYF
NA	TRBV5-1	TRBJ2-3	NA	TGCGCCAGCAGCTTGGAAATCGGTCCAGGCCTATTCACAGATACGCAGTATTTT	CASSLEIGPGLFTDTQYF
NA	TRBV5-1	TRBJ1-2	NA	TGCGCCAGCAGCTTGACCTCAGGGGAAGGCTATGGCTACACCTTC	CASSLTSGEGYGYTF
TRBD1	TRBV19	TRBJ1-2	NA	TGTGCCAGTACCGGACAGGCGTACTATGGCTACACCTTC	CASTGQAYYGYTF
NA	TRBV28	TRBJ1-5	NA	TGTGCCAGCAGTTTATCGGGGAATAAGCCCCAGCATTTT	CASSLSGNKPQHF
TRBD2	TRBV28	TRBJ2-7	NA	TGTGCCAGCAGTTTACGGGTGCTAGCGGGCTACGAGCAGTACTTC	CASSLRVLAGYEQYF
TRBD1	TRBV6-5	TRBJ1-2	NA	TGTGCCAGCAGTTTCGGACAGGGAAGAGCCTATGGCTACACCTTC	CASSFGQGRAYGYTF
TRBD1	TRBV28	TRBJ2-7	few	TGTGCCAGCAGTCCAGGGGGACAGGCGACCTACGAGCAGTACTTC	CASSPGGQATYEQYF
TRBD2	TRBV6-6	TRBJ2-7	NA	TGTGCCAGCCAAAAGGCGGGGGGGAGTCAGAACGAGCAGTACTTC	CASQKAGGSQNEQYF
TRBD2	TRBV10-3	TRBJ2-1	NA	TGTGCCATCAGTAGCGGGACCCTTTACAATGAGCAGTTCTTC	CAISSGTLYNEQFF
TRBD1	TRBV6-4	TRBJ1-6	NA	TGTGCCAGCAGATCCGGGACAGGGGGTAATTCACCCCTCCACTTT	CASRSGTGGNSPLHF
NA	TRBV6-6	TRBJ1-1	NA	TGTGCCAGCAGGGGGAGCGGGGAGGTTGAAGCTTTCTTT	CASRGSGEVEAFF
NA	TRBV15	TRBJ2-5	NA	TGTGCCACCAGAGGCAGGGAATCTCCCTTAGAGACCCAGTACTTC	CATRGRESPLETQYF
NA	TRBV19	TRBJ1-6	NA	TGTGCCAGTAACTCAGGGTTCGGTTCACCCCTCCACTTT	CASNSGFGSPLHF
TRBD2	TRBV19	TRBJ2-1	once	TGTGCCAGCAGACTAGCGGGGGGGATCAATGAGCAGTTCTTC	CASRLAGGINEQFF
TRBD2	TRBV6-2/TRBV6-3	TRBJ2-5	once	TGTGCCAGCAGTTACTCTACTAGCGGACAAGAGACCCAGTACTTC	CASSYSTSGQETQYF
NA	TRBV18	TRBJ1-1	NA	TGTGCCAGCTCACCACGTGCCGTGGGGGGGGACACTGAAGCTTTCTTT	CASSPRAVGGDTEAFF
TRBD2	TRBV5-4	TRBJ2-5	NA	TGTGCCAGCAGCCAGCAACTAGCGGGAGCGGAGACCCAGTACTTC	CASSQQLAGAETQYF
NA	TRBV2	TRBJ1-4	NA	TGTGCCAGCACCAGGGATCCTAATGAAAAACTGTTTTTT	CASTRDPNEKLFF
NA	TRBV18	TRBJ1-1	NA	TGTGCCAGCTCACCACCGCGAGGCCGAGTAGCTTTCTTT	CASSPPRGRVAFF
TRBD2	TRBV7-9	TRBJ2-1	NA	TGTGCCAGCAGCCCCCTAGCGGGGGTCTACAATGAGCAGTTCTTC	CASSPLAGVYNEQFF
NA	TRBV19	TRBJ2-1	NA	TGTGCCAGTAGTGCAGGGGTCCGGGACAATGAGCAGTTCTTC	CASSAGVRDNEQFF
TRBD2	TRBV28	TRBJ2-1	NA	TGTGCCAGCAGTTTGCGGGGGGGGCCCCACAATGAGCAGTTCTTC	CASSLRGGPHNEQFF
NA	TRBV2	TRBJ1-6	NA	TGTGCCAGCAGTGGGGGGCAGCTTAATTCACCCCTCCACTTT	CASSGGQLNSPLHF
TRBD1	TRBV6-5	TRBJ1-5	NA	TGTGCCAGCAGTCCAGGACAGGGACGGGGGCAGCCCCAGCATTTT	CASSPGQGRGQPQHF
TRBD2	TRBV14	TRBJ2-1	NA	TGTGCCAGCAGCCAAGACTGGCTAGCGGCTTACAATGAGCAGTTCTTC	CASSQDWLAAYNEQFF
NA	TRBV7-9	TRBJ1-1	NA	TGTGCCAGCAGCTTATCCGGGAGGACTGAAGCTTTCTTT	CASSLSGRTEAFF
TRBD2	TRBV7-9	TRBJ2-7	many	TGTGCCAGCAGCTCTGAGGGACTAGCGGGAGGGTACTTC	CASSSEGLAGGYF
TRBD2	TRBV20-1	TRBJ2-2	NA	TGCAGTGCTAGTCCCCACCCCGGGACTACTCGAAGGGAGCTGTTTTTT	CSASPHPGTTRRELFF
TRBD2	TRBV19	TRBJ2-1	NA	TGTGCCAGTAGTAGGGTTCCAAGCGGGAGGGGGAATGAGCAGTTCTTC	CASSRVPSGRGNEQFF
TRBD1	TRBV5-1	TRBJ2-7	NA	TGCGCCAGCAGATGGGACAGCTCCTACGAGCAGTACTTC	CASRWDSSYEQYF
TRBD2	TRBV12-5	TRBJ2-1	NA	TGTGCTAGTTCCGCTAGCGGGGTCCGTGAGCAGTTCTTC	CASSASGVREQFF
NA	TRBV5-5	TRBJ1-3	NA	TGTGCCAGCAGCCCTGGCCCCTCTGGAAACACCATATATTTT	CASSPGPSGNTIYF
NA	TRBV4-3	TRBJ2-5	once	TGCGCCAGCAGCCAAGATTTGTGGACAGCCCAAGAGACCCAGTACTTC	CASSQDLWTAQETQYF
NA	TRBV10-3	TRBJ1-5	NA	TGTGCCATCAGACAGGGTCTGAATCAGCCCCAGCATTTT	CAIRQGLNQPQHF
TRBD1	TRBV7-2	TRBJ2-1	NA	TGTGCCAGCAGCGTTGGGGGACAGGGGTACCACAATGAGCAGTTCTTC	CASSVGGQGYHNEQFF